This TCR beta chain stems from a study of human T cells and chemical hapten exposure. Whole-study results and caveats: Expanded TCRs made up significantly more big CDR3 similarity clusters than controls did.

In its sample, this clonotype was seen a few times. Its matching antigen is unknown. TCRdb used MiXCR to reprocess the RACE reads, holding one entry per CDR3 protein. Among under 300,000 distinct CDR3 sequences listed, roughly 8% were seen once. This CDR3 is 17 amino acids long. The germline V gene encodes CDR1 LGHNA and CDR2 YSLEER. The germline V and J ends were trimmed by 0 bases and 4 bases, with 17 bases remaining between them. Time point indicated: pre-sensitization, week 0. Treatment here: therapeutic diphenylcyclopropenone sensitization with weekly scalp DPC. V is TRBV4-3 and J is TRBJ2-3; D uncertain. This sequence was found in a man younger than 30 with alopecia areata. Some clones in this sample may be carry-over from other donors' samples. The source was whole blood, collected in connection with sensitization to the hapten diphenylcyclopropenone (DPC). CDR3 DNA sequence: TGCGCCAGCAGCCAAGATGGGGTAGCTTCAATGTCAGATACGCAGTATTTT. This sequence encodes CASSQDGVASMSDTQYF.